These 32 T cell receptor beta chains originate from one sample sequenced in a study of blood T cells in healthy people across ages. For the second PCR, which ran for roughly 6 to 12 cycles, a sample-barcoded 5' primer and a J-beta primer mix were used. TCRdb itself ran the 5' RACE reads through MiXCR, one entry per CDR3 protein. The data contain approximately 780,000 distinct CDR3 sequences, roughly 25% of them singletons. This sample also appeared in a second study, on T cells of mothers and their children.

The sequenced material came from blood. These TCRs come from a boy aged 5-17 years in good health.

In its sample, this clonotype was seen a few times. CDR3 sequence (DNA): TGCGCCAGCAGTCGAGGGCCTGGGGACCTGGACGAGCAGTACTTC. Translated, it gives CASSRGPGDLDEQYF. The chain combines TRBV5-1 with TRBJ2-5; D tentatively fits TRBD1 or TRBD2 (5 bases each). The J call is in doubt because the DNA end fits TRBJ2-7 better. Germline CDR1 reads SGHRS; CDR2 reads YFSETQ. The CDR3 has 15 amino acids.

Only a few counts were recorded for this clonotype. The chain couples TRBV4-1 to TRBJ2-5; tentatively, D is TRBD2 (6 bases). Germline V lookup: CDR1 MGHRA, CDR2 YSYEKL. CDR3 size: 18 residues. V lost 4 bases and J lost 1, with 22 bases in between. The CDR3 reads CASSLSEGNSGIQETQYF. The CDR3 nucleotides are TGCGCCAGCAGCCTTTCGGAGGGTAATAGCGGAATCCAAGAGACCCAGTACTTC.

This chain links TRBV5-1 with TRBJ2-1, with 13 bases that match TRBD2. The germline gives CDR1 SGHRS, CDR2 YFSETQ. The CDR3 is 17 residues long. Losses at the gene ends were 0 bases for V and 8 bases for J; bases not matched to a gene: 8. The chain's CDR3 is CASSLGTSGGAMDEQFF. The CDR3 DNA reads TGCGCCAGCAGCTTGGGCACTAGCGGGGGGGCGATGGATGAGCAGTTCTTC.

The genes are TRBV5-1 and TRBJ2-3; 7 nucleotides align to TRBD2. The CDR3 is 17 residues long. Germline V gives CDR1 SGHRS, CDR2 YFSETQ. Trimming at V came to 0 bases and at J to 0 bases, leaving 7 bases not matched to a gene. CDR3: CASSLGGKRGSTDTQYF. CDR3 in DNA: TGCGCCAGCAGCTTGGGAGGGAAGCGGGGTAGCACAGATACGCAGTATTTT.

CDR3 nucleotides: TGTGCCAGCCTCAGGGGCGGTCCGAACGAGCAGTACTTC. It codes for CASLRGGPNEQYF. The V and J genes are TRBV30 and TRBJ2-7; TRBD1 might be the D (6 bases). CDR3 length: 13 residues. Germline CDR1 GTSNPN, CDR2 SVGIG (reference sequence). Trimming pared 8 bases from V and 5 bases from J, leaving 19 bases between.

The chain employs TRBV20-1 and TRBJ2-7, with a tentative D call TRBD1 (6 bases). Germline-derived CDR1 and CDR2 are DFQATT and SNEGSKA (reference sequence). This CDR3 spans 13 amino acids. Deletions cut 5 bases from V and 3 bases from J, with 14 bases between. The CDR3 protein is CSAGQPGFYEQYF. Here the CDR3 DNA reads TGCAGTGCTGGACAGCCGGGGTTCTACGAGCAGTACTTC.

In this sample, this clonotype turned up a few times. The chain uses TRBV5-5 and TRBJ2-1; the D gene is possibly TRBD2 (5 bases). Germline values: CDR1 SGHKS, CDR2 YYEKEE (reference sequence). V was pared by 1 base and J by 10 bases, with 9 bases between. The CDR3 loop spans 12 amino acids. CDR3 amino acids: CASSLRGKEQFF. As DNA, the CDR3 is TGTGCCAGCAGCTTGCGAGGGAAGGAGCAGTTCTTC.

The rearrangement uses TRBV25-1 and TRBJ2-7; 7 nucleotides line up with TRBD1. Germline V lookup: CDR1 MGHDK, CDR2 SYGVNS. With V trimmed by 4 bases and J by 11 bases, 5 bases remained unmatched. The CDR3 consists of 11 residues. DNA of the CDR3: TGTGCCAGCAGTGGGAGACAGGGAGAGTACTTC. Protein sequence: CASSGRQGEYF.

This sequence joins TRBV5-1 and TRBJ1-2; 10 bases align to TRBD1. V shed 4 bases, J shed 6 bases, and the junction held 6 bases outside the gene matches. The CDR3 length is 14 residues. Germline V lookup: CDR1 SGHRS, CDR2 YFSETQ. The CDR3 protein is CASSPRQGANGYTF. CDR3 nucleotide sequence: TGCGCCAGCAGCCCGAGACAGGGGGCGAATGGCTACACCTTC.

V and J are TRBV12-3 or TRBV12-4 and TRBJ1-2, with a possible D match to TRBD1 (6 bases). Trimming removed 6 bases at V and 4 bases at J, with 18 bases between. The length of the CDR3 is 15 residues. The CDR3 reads CASSPEGGRGYGYTF. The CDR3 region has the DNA TGTGCCAGCAGCCCCGAAGGGGGGCGGGGCTATGGCTACACCTTC.

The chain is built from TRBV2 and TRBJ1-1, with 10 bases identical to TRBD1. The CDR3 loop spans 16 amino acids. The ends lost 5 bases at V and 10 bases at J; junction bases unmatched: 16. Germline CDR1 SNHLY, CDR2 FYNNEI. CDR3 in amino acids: CASSFQVPGQGLRAFF. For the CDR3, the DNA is TGTGCCAGCAGTTTCCAGGTTCCGGGACAGGGGCTTCGAGCTTTCTTT.

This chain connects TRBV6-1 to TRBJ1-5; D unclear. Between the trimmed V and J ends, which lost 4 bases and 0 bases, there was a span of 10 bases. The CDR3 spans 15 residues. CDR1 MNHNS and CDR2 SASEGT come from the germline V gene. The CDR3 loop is CASSGGRGSNQPQHF. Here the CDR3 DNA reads TGTGCCAGCAGTGGTGGGAGAGGTAGCAATCAGCCCCAGCATTTT.

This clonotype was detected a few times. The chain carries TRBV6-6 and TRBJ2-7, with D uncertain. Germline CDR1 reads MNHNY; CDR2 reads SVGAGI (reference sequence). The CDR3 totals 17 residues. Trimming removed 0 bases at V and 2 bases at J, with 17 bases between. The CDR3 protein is CASSYSGSVGWAYEQYF. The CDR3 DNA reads TGTGCCAGCAGTTACTCGGGATCCGTGGGATGGGCCTACGAGCAGTACTTC.

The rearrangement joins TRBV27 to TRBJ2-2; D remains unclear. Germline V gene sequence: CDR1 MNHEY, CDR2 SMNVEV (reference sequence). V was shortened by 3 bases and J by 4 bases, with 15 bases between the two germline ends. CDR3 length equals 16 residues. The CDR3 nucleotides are TGTGCCAGCAGTTTTCACGACAAGGTCGGCACCGGGGAGCTGTTTTTT. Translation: CASSFHDKVGTGELFF.

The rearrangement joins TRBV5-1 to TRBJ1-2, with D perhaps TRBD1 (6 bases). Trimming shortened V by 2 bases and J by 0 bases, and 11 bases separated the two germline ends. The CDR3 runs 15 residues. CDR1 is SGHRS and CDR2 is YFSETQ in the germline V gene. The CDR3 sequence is CASSFQQGPNYGYTF. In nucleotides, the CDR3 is TGCGCCAGCAGCTTTCAACAGGGTCCTAACTATGGCTACACCTTC.

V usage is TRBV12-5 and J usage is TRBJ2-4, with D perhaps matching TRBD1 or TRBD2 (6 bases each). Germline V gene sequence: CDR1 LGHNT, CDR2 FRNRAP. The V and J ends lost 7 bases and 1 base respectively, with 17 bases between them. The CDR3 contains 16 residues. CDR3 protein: CASALPGGGAKNIQYF. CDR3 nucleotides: TGTGCTAGTGCCCTCCCAGGAGGGGGGGCCAAAAACATTCAGTACTTC.

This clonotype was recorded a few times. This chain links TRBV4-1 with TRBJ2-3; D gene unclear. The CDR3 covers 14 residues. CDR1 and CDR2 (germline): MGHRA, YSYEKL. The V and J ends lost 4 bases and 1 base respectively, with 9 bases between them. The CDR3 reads CASSPTPRTDTQYF. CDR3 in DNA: TGCGCCAGCAGCCCAACCCCCCGCACAGATACGCAGTATTTT.

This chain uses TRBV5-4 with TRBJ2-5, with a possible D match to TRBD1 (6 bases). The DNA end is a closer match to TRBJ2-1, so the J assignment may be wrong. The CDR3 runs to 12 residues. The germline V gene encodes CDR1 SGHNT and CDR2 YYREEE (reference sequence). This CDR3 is CASSLDGGQQFF. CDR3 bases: TGTGCCAGCAGCTTGGATGGGGGCCAACAGTTCTTC.

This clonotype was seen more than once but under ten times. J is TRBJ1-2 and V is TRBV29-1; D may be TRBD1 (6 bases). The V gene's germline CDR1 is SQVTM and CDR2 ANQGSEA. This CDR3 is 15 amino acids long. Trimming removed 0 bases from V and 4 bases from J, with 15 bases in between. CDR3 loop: CSVEDRGTTGYGYTF. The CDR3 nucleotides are TGCAGCGTTGAAGATCGGGGGACAACTGGCTATGGCTACACCTTC.

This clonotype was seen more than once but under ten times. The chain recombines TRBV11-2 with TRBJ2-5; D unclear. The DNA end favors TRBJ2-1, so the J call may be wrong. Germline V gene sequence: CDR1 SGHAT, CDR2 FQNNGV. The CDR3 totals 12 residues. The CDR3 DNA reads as TGTGCCAGCAGCTTTGCTAGGGTTGAGCAGTTCTTC. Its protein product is CASSFARVEQFF.

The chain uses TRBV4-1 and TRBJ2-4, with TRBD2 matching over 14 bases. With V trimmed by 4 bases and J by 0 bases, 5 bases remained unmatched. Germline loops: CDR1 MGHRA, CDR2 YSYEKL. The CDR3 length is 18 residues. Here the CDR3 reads CASSPGLAGGLAKNIQYF. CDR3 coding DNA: TGCGCCAGCAGCCCCGGACTAGCGGGGGGTTTAGCCAAAAACATTCAGTACTTC.

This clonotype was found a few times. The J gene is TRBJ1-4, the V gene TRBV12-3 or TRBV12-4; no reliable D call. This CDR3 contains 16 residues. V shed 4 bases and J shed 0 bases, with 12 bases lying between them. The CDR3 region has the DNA TGTGCCAGCAGTTCACTTAGAGGTGCAACTAATGAAAAACTGTTTTTT. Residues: CASSSLRGATNEKLFF.

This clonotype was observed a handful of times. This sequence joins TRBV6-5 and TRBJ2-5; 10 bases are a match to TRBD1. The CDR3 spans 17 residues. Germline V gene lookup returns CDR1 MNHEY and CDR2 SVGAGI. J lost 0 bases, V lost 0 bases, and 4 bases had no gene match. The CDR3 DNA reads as TGTGCCAGCAGTTACTCCGGGGACAGGGGTCACCAAGAGACCCAGTACTTC. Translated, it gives CASSYSGDRGHQETQYF.

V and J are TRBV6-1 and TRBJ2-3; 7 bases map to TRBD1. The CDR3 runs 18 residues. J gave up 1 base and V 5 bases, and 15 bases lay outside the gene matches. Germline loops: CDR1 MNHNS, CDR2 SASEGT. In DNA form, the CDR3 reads TGTGCCAGCAGTAATGACAGGGTTTTGTTCTCGGGCACAGATACGCAGTATTTT. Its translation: CASSNDRVLFSGTDTQYF.

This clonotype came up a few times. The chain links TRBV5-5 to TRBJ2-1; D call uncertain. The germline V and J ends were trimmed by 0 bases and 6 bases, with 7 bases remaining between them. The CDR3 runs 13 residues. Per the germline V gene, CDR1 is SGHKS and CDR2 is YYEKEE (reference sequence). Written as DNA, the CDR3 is TGTGCCAGCAGCTTGGCCAGCATCAATGAGCAGTTCTTC. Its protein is CASSLASINEQFF.

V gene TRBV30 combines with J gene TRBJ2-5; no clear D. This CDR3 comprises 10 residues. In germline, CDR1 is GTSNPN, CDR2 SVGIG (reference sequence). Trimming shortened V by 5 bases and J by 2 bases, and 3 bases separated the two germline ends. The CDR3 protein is CAWDQETQYF. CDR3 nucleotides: TGTGCCTGGGATCAAGAGACCCAGTACTTC.

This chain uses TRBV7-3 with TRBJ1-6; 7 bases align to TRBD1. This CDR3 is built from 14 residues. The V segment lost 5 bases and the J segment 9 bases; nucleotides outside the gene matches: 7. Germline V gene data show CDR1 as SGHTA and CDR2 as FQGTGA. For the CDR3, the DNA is TGTGCCAGCAGCGCGACAGGGACTAGTTCACCCCTCCACTTT. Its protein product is CASSATGTSSPLHF.

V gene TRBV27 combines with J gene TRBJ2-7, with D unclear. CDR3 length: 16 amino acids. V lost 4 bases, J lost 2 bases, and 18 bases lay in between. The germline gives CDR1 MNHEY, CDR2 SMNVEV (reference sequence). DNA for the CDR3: TGTGCCAGCAGTTGGGCAGTCGGGTCTTCAACCTACGAGCAGTACTTC. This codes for CASSWAVGSSTYEQYF.

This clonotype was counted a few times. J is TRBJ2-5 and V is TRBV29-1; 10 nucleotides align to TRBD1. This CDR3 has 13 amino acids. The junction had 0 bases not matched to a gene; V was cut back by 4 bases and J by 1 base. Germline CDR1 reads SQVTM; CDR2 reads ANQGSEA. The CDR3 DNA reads TGCAGCGTTGGACAGGGGGCCCAAGAGACCCAGTACTTC. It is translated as CSVGQGAQETQYF.

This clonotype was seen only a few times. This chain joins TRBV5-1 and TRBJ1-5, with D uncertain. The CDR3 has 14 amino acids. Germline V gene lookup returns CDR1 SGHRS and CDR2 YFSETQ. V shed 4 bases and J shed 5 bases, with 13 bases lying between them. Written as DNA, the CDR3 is TGCGCCAGCAGCCCGGACGGAGTCTATCAGCCCCAGCATTTT. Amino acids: CASSPDGVYQPQHF.

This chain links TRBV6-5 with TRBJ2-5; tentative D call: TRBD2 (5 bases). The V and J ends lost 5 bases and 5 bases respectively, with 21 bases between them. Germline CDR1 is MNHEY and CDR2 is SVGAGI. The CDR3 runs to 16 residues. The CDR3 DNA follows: TGTGCCAGCAGTCCCTGGACCATAGCGAGAGGGGAGACCCAGTACTTC. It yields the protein CASSPWTIARGETQYF.

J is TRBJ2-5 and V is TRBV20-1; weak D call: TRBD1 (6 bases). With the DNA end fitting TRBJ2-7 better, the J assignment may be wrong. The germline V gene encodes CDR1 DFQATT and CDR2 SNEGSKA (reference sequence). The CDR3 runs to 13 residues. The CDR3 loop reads CSARQGFAYEQYF. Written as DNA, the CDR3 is TGCAGTGCGAGGCAGGGGTTTGCCTACGAGCAGTACTTC.